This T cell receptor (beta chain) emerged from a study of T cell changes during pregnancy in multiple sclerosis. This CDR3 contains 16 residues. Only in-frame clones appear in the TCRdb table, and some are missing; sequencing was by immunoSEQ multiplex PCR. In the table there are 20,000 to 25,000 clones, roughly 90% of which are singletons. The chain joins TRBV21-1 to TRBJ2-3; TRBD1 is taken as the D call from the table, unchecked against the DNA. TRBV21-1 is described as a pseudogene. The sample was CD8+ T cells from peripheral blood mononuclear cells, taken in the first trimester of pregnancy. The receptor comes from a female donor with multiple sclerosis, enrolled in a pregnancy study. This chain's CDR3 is CASSKGPRGSQYTQYF. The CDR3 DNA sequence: TGTGCCAGCAGCAAAGGACCCAGGGGTTCGCAATATACGCAGTATTTT.